Each of the 25 T cell receptor beta chains below was sequenced from the same sample in a study of CD8 T cells in ankylosing spondylitis. The antigens these receptors bind are not known. TCRdb used MiXCR to reprocess the 5' RACE reads, holding one entry per CDR3 protein. The data contain 700,000 to 850,000 distinct CDR3 sequences, roughly 10% of them singletons. The study's findings and limits: It appeared that ankylosing spondylitis blood was characterized by a TCR beta motif of roughly 8 highly homologous variants.

Specimen: blood, either unsorted or a sorted T cell fraction (not recorded which). These TCRs come from a male donor with ankylosing spondylitis.

The chain links TRBV18 to TRBJ1-6, with D possibly matching TRBD1 (5 bases). This CDR3 contains 15 residues. Per germline, CDR1 KGHSH and CDR2 LQKENI. Between the trimmed V and J ends, which lost 1 base and 7 bases, there was a span of 11 bases. Here the CDR3 DNA reads TGTGCCAGCTCACCACGGCGGGAGGGGAATTCACCCCTCCACTTT. Protein: CASSPRREGNSPLHF.

This clonotype showed up many times. This chain uses TRBV10-2 with TRBJ2-1, with 7 bases matching TRBD2. The CDR3 runs to 14 residues. With 6 bases clipped from V and 2 bases from J, the junction kept 4 bases outside the gene matches. Germline V CDR1 and CDR2: WSHSY, SAAADI. The CDR3 nucleotides read TGCGCCAGCAGGGGAGCGGGGACCTACAATGAGCAGTTCTTC. Translating it yields CASRGAGTYNEQFF.

The chain couples TRBV7-2 to TRBJ2-1; TRBD2 is a possible D gene (7 bases). The germline V and J ends were trimmed by 8 bases and 7 bases, with 27 bases remaining between them. Germline loops: CDR1 SGHTA, CDR2 FQGNSA. The CDR3 has 17 amino acids. CDR3 nucleotides: TGTGCCAGCTCCACTAGTAGGGGGAGGGGCCTACGGAATGAGCAGTTCTTC. It encodes CASSTSRGRGLRNEQFF. Based on the CDR3 plus reference TRBV7-2 and TRBJ2-1, the full variable domain is GAGVSQSPSNKVTEKGKDVELRCDPISGHTALYWYRQSLGQGLEFLIYFQGNSAPDKSGLPSDRFSAERTGGSVSTLTIQRTQQEDSAVYLCASSTSRGRGLRNEQFFGPGTRLTVL.

A few counts support this clonotype. This chain uses TRBV7-9 with TRBJ2-3; TRBD2 matches at 8 bases. Unmatched junction bases numbered 11, after V lost 4 bases and J lost 2 bases. Germline V lookup: CDR1 SEHNR, CDR2 FQNEAQ (reference sequence). The length of the CDR3 is 17 residues. CDR3 loop: CASSSHSSGQYTDTQYF. In DNA, the CDR3 is TGTGCCAGCAGCTCCCATTCTAGCGGGCAATACACAGATACGCAGTATTTT.

This clonotype was counted only a few times. The chain carries TRBV20-1 and TRBJ1-2; 10 positions agree with TRBD1. This CDR3 contains 14 residues. CDR1 is DFQATT and CDR2 is SNEGSKA in the germline V gene (reference sequence). V lost 5 bases to trimming and J lost 5 bases; unmatched junction nucleotides: 8. CDR3 region: CSAPRDRGWYGYTF. CDR3 coding DNA: TGCAGTGCTCCAAGGGACAGGGGCTGGTATGGCTACACCTTC.

This clonotype was counted ten times or more. The chain employs TRBV20-1 and TRBJ2-5, with 7 bases matching TRBD2. Trimming removed 5 bases from V and 1 base from J; junction bases left unmatched: 7. This CDR3 has 14 amino acids. Germline CDR1 is DFQATT and CDR2 is SNEGSKA (reference sequence). The CDR3 DNA is TGCAGTGCTCGCAGCGGGACCGGCCAAGAGACCCAGTACTTC. Translated: CSARSGTGQETQYF.

This clonotype was counted a few times. The CDR3 DNA sequence: TGCAGTGGGTTCGGGGCCAACGTCCTGACTTTC. Encoded protein: CSGFGANVLTF. The chain is built from TRBV29-1 and TRBJ2-6; D not resolved. Per the germline V gene, CDR1 is SQVTM and CDR2 is ANQGSEA. This CDR3 has 11 residues.

J is TRBJ1-4 and V is TRBV20-1; D uncertain. V lost 0 bases, J lost 7 bases, and 6 bases lay in between. Germline V gives CDR1 DFQATT, CDR2 SNEGSKA (reference sequence). This CDR3 comprises 12 residues. The CDR3 sequence is CSARELGEKLFF. The CDR3 DNA reads as TGCAGTGCTAGAGAGCTGGGTGAAAAACTGTTTTTT.

Many counts were recorded for this clonotype. The V gene is TRBV4-2, the J gene TRBJ1-1; 9 nucleotides align to TRBD1. The junction had 16 bases not matched to a gene; V was cut back by 8 bases and J by 6 bases. CDR1 and CDR2 from the germline V gene are LGHNA and YNFKEQ. The CDR3 contains 16 residues. CDR3 residues: CASGSEPGQGHAEAFF. Written as DNA, the CDR3 is TGTGCCAGCGGTTCCGAGCCGGGACAGGGTCATGCTGAAGCTTTCTTT.

At least ten counts were recorded for this clonotype. The chain combines TRBV5-1 with TRBJ1-5; TRBD1 aligns across 10 bases. The CDR3 totals 15 residues. V was pared by 0 bases and J by 6 bases, with 3 bases of the junction left unmatched. Germline V gene lookup returns CDR1 SGHRS and CDR2 YFSETQ. The CDR3 sequence is CASSLGQGAFQPQHF. The CDR3 nucleotides read TGCGCCAGCAGCTTGGGACAGGGGGCCTTTCAGCCCCAGCATTTT.

The CDR3 spells CASSLSAVRDRSTEAFF. The CDR3 bases are TGTGCCAGCAGCTTGTCCGCAGTCCGGGATCGGAGCACTGAAGCTTTCTTT. The V and J genes are TRBV7-2 and TRBJ1-1; D gene unclear. V was clipped by 3 bases and J by 4 bases, with 21 bases between them. The CDR3 covers 17 residues. Per germline, CDR1 SGHTA and CDR2 FQGNSA.

The sample holds a few counts of this clonotype. This chain joins TRBV6-2 or TRBV6-3 and TRBJ2-6, with TRBD1 matching over 10 bases. V was clipped by 6 bases and J by 1 base; unmatched bases: 3. Germline V CDR1 and CDR2: MNHEY, SVGEGT. The length of the CDR3 is 16 residues. CDR3 amino acids: CASRDRGLSGANVLTF. The DNA for the CDR3 is TGTGCCAGCAGAGACAGGGGGCTATCTGGGGCCAACGTCCTGACTTTC.

This clonotype was detected only a few times. This sequence joins TRBV20-1 and TRBJ2-7; D is uncertain. Germline CDR1 is DFQATT and CDR2 is SNEGSKA (reference sequence). CDR3 size: 13 residues. V gave up 6 bases and J gave up 0 bases, with 12 bases separating them. The CDR3 spells CSAPSAYSYEQYF. The CDR3 region has the DNA TGCAGTGCCCCCTCGGCATACTCCTACGAGCAGTACTTC.

The sample holds a few counts of this clonotype. V is TRBV4-2 and J is TRBJ1-2; D is perhaps TRBD1 (5 bases). The CDR3 is made up of 16 amino acids. Germline CDR1 is LGHNA and CDR2 is YNFKEQ. Trimming left V 0 bases short and J 6 bases short, with 17 bases between. The CDR3 coding sequence is TGTGCCAGCAGCCAAGAAGTTAGTGGGACCTCCGATGGCTACACCTTC. It codes for CASSQEVSGTSDGYTF.

This chain connects TRBV9 to TRBJ2-5, with D perhaps TRBD1 or TRBD2 (5 bases each). V was pared by 2 bases and J by 5 bases, with 10 bases between. In germline, CDR1 is SGDLS, CDR2 YYNGEE. The CDR3 loop spans 13 amino acids. The CDR3 nucleotides read TGTGCCAGCAGCGTCGGCAGGGAGGAGACCCAGTACTTC. Protein sequence: CASSVGREETQYF.

The chain recombines TRBV29-1 with TRBJ2-3, with D maybe TRBD2 (5 bases). The germline V and J ends were trimmed by 6 bases and 12 bases, with 28 bases remaining between them. Germline-derived CDR1 and CDR2 are SQVTM and ANQGSEA. The CDR3 length is 15 residues. CDR3 amino acids: CSVGRRAANPPSQYF. As DNA, the CDR3 is TGCAGCGTGGGTCGGCGAGCGGCGAACCCCCCCTCTCAGTATTTT.

This chain uses TRBV5-1 with TRBJ2-1, with 10 bases identical to TRBD2. The junction had 5 bases not matched to a gene; V was cut back by 7 bases and J by 4 bases. CDR1 and CDR2 (germline): SGHRS, YFSETQ. The length of the CDR3 is 14 residues. The CDR3 reads CASALAGAYNEQFF. In DNA, the CDR3 is TGCGCCAGCGCTCTAGCGGGAGCATACAATGAGCAGTTCTTC.

The J gene is TRBJ1-1, the V gene TRBV20-1; D call uncertain. This CDR3 contains 12 residues. Per the germline V gene, CDR1 is DFQATT and CDR2 is SNEGSKA (reference sequence). Trimming removed 3 bases from V and 3 bases from J, with 8 bases in between. In nucleotides, the CDR3 is TGCAGTGCTAGTGCCTGGGACACTGAAGCTTTCTTT. Translated, it gives CSASAWDTEAFF.

The chain couples TRBV20-1 to TRBJ2-7; 7 positions agree with TRBD2. The junction had 11 bases not matched to a gene; V was cut back by 6 bases and J by 3 bases. Germline V gene lookup returns CDR1 DFQATT and CDR2 SNEGSKA (reference sequence). CDR3 length: 14 residues. Written as DNA, the CDR3 is TGCAGTGCCACGTCCGGGGAGCGGGGCTACGAGCAGTACTTC. It is translated as CSATSGERGYEQYF.

The J gene is TRBJ2-1, the V gene TRBV7-3; D gene unclear. Deletions cut 0 bases from V and 6 bases from J, with 6 bases between. The CDR3 runs 13 residues. The germline V gene encodes CDR1 SGHTA and CDR2 FQGTGA. As DNA, the CDR3 is TGTGCCAGCAGCTTAACTCGGTCCAATGAGCAGTTCTTC. Translated: CASSLTRSNEQFF. Complete variable domain (other parts from reference TRBV7-3 and TRBJ2-1): GAGVSQTPSNKVTEKGKYVELRCDPISGHTALYWYRQSLGQGPEFLIYFQGTGAADDSGLPNDRFFAVRPEGSVSTLKIQRTERGDSAVYLCASSLTRSNEQFFGPGTRLTVL.

There are many counts of this clonotype. CDR3 nucleotides: TGTGCCAGCAGCACCGATAGATTCTACAATGAGCAGTTCTTC. It is translated as CASSTDRFYNEQFF. The rearrangement links TRBV7-2 to TRBJ2-1; D remains ambiguous. The V gene lost 5 bases and the J gene lost 3 bases, with 11 bases spanning the gap. The CDR3 spans 14 residues. The germline CDR1 and CDR2 sequences are SGHTA and FQGNSA.

V usage is TRBV29-1 and J usage is TRBJ1-3; D call uncertain. The V end was cut by 4 bases, the J end by 0 bases, with 4 bases between. Per the germline V gene, CDR1 is SQVTM and CDR2 is ANQGSEA. The CDR3 loop spans 12 amino acids. This CDR3 reads CSVGNSGNTIYF. The DNA of the CDR3 is TGCAGCGTTGGGAACTCTGGAAACACCATATATTTT.

The J gene is TRBJ2-1, the V gene TRBV20-1; 9 bases line up with TRBD2. The trim removed 3 bases at V and 9 bases at J, leaving 12 bases unmatched. This CDR3 has 15 amino acids. CDR1 and CDR2 (germline): DFQATT, SNEGSKA (reference sequence). This chain's CDR3 is CSASLAGVFRREQFF. CDR3 coding DNA: TGCAGTGCTAGTTTAGCGGGAGTTTTTCGGCGTGAGCAGTTCTTC.

This clonotype was seen once. V usage is TRBV5-1 and J usage is TRBJ2-2; TRBD2 aligns across 8 bases. CDR3 length: 17 amino acids. The germline V gene has CDR1 SGHRS and CDR2 YFSETQ. The V segment lost 0 bases and the J segment 5 bases; nucleotides outside the gene matches: 9. The CDR3 loop reads CASSLEVGRAGTGELFF. The CDR3 region has the DNA TGCGCCAGCAGCTTGGAGGTCGGGAGGGCCGGGACCGGGGAGCTGTTTTTT. The whole variable domain, remainder taken from reference TRBV5-1 and TRBJ2-2, is KAGVTQTPRYLIKTRGQQVTLSCSPISGHRSVSWYQQTPGQGLQFLFEYFSETQRNKGNFPGRFSGRQFSNSRSEMNVSTLELGDSALYLCASSLEVGRAGTGELFFGEGSRLTVL.

This clonotype was counted between two and nine times. The chain has TRBV5-1 and TRBJ2-7; 9 bases fit TRBD2. Trimming at V came to 0 bases and at J to 3 bases, leaving 10 bases not matched to a gene. In germline, CDR1 is SGHRS, CDR2 YFSETQ. CDR3 size: 17 residues. This chain's CDR3 is CASSLAPLAGTNYEQYF. For the CDR3, the DNA is TGCGCCAGCAGCTTGGCACCCCTAGCGGGGACCAACTACGAGCAGTACTTC. Full variable domain (remainder filled in from reference TRBV5-1 and TRBJ2-7): KAGVTQTPRYLIKTRGQQVTLSCSPISGHRSVSWYQQTPGQGLQFLFEYFSETQRNKGNFPGRFSGRQFSNSRSEMNVSTLELGDSALYLCASSLAPLAGTNYEQYFGPGTRLTVT.